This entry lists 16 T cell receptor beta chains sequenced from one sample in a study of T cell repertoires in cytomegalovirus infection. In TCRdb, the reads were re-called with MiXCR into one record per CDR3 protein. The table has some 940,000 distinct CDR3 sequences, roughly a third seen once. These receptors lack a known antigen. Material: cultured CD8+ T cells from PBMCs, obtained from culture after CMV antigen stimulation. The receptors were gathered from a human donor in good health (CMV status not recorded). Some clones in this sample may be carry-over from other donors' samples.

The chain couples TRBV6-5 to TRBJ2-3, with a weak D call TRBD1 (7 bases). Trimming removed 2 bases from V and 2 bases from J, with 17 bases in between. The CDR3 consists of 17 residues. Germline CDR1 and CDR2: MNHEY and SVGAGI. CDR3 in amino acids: CASSYTQGGRNTDTQYF. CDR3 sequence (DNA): TGTGCCAGCAGTTACACTCAGGGGGGTCGAAACACAGATACGCAGTATTTT.

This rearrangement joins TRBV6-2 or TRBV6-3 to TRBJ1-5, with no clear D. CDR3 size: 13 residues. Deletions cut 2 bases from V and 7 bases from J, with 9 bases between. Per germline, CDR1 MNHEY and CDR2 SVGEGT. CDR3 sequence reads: CASSYGDYQPQHF. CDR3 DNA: TGTGCCAGCAGTTACGGTGATTACCAGCCCCAGCATTTT.

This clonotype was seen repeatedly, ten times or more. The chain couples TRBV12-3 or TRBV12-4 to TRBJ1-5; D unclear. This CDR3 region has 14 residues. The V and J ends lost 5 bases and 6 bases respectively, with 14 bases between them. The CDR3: CASSLQSSGQPQHF. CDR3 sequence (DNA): TGTGCCAGCAGTCTACAGTCTTCGGGTCAGCCCCAGCATTTT.

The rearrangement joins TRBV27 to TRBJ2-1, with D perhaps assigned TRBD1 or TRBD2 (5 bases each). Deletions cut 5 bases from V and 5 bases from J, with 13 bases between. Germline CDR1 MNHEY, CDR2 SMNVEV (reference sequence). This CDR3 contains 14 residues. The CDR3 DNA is TGTGCCAGCAGTCCCTTCGTGGGGGACAATGAGCAGTTCTTC. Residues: CASSPFVGDNEQFF.

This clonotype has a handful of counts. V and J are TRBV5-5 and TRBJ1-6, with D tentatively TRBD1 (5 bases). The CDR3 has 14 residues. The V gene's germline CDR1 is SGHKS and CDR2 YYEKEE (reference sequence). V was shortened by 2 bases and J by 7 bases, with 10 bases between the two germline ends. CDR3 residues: CASSFRDGNSPLHF. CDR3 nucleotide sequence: TGTGCCAGCAGCTTCCGGGACGGCAATTCACCCCTCCACTTT.

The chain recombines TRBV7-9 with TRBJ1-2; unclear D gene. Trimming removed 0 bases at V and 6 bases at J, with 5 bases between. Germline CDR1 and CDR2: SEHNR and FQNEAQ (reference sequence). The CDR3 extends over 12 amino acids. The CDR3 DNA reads TGTGCCAGCAGCTTAGCCCAGAATGGCTACACCTTC. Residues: CASSLAQNGYTF.

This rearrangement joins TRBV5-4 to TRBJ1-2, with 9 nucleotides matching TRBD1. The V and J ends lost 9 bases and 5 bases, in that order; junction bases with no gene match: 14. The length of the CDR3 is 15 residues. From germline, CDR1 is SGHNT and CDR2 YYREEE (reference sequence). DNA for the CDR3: TGTGCCACCTTCCCACCGGACAGGGGAAGATATGGCTACACCTTC. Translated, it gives CATFPPDRGRYGYTF.

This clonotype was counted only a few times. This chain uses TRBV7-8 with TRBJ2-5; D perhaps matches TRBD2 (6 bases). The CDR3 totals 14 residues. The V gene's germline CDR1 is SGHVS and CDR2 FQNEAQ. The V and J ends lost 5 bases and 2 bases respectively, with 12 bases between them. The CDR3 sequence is CASSDLAGQETQYF. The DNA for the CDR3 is TGTGCCAGCAGCGACCTCGCGGGGCAAGAGACCCAGTACTTC.

The CDR3 region has the DNA TGTGCCAGTGGCTCTGCAGGAACTAATGAAAAACTGTTTTTT. The encoded protein is CASGSAGTNEKLFF. V is TRBV7-9 and J is TRBJ1-4, with D hard to call. CDR3 size: 14 residues. Trimming stripped 9 bases from V and 1 base from J, with 12 bases between. Germline CDR1 is SEHNR and CDR2 is FQNEAQ (reference sequence).

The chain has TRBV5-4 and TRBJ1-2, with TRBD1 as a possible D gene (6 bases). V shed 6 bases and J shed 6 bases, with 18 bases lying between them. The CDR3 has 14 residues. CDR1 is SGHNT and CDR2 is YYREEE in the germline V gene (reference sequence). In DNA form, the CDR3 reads TGTGCCAGCACCACATGGGGGGGGCGCGATGGCTACACCTTC. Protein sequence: CASTTWGGRDGYTF.

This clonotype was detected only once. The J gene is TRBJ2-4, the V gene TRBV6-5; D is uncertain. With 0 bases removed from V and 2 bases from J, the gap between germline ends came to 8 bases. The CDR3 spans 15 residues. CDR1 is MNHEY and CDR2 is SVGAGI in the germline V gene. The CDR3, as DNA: TGTGCCAGCAGTTACTCGGATAGGACCAAAAACATTCAGTACTTC. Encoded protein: CASSYSDRTKNIQYF.

In DNA form, the CDR3 reads TGTGCCAGCAGCTCCGGGACCTGGGATTCACCCCTCCACTTT. Amino acid sequence: CASSSGTWDSPLHF. The chain is built from TRBV7-9 and TRBJ1-6, with D possibly TRBD1 on 5 matching bases. Trimming took 4 bases from V and 8 from J, leaving 12 bases between them. The CDR3 consists of 14 residues. In germline, CDR1 is SEHNR, CDR2 FQNEAQ (reference sequence).

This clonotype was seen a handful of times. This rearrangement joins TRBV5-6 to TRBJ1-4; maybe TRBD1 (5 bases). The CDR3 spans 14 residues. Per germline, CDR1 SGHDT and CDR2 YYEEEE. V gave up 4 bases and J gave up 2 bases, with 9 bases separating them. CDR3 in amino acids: CASSTTATNEKLFF. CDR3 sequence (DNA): TGTGCCAGCAGCACGACAGCCACTAATGAAAAACTGTTTTTT. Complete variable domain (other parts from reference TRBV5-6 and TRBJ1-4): DAGVTQSPTHLIKTRGQQVTLRCSPKSGHDTVSWYQQALGQGPQFIFQYYEEEERQRGNFPDRFSGHQFPNYSSELNVNALLLGDSALYLCASSTTATNEKLFFGSGTQLSVL.

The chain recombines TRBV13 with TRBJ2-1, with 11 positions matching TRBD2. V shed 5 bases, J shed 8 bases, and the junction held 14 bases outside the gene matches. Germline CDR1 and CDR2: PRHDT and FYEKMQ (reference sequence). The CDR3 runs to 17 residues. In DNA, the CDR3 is TGTGCCAGCAGCATGTCCCGTAGCGGGGGGGGTTCGGATGAGCAGTTCTTC. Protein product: CASSMSRSGGGSDEQFF.

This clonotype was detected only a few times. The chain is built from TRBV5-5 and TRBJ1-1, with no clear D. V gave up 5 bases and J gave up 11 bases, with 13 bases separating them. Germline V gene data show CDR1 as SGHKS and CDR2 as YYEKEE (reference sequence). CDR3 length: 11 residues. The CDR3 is CASSDPTGAFF. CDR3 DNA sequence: TGTGCCAGCAGTGATCCGACGGGGGCTTTCTTT.

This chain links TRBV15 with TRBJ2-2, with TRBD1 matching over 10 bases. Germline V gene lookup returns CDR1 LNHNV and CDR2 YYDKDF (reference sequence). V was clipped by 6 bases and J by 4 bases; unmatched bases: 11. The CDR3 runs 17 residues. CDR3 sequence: CATRLPGQGPTTGELFF. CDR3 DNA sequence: TGTGCCACCAGGCTACCGGGACAGGGGCCAACCACCGGGGAGCTGTTTTTT.